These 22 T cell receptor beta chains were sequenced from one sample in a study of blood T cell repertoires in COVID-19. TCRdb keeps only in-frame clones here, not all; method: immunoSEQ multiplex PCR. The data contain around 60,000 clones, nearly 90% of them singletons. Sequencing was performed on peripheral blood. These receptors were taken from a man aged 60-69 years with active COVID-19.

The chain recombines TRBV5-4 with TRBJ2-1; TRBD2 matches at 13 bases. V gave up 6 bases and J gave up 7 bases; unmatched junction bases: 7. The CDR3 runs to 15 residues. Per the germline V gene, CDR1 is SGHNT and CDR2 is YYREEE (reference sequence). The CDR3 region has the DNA TGTGCCAGCACCCCCGGGACTAGCGGGATGAATGAGCAGTTCTTC. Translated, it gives CASTPGTSGMNEQFF.

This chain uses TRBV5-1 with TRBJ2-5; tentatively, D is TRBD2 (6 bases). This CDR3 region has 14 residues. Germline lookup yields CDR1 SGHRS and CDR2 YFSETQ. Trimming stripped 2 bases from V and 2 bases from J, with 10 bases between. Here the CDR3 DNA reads TGCGCCAGCAGCTTAGGGGACTTACAAGAGACCCAGTACTTC. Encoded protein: CASSLGDLQETQYF.

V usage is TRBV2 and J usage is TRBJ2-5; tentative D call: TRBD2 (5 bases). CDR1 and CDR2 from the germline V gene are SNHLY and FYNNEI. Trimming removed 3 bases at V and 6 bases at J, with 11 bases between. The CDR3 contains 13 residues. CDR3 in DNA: TGTGCCAGCAGTGAGACTATGGGAAAGACCCAGTACTTC. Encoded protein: CASSETMGKTQYF.

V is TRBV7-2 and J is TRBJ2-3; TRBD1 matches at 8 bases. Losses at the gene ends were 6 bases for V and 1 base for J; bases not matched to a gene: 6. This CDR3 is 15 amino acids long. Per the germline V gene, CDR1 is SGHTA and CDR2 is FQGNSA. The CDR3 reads CASSLRGPRTDTQYF. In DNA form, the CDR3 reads TGTGCCAGCAGTCTCAGGGGGCCCCGCACAGATACGCAGTATTTT.

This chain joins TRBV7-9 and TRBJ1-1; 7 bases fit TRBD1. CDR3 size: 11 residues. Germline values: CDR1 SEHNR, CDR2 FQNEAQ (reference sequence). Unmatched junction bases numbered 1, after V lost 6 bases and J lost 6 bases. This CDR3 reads CASRTGPEAFF. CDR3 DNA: TGTGCCAGCAGGACAGGGCCTGAAGCTTTCTTT.

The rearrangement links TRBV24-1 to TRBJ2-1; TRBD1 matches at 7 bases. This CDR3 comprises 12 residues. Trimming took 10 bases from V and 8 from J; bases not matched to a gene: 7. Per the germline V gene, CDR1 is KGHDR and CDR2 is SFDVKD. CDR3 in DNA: TGTGCCACAGGGGGCGGGTTGGATGAGCAGTTCTTC. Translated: CATGGGLDEQFF.

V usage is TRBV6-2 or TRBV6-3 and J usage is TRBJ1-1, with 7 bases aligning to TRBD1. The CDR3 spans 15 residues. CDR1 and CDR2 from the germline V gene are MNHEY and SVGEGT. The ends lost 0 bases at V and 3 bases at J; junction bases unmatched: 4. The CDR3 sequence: CASSYSRTGYTEAFF. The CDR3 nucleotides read TGTGCCAGCAGTTACTCGAGGACAGGATACACTGAAGCTTTCTTT.

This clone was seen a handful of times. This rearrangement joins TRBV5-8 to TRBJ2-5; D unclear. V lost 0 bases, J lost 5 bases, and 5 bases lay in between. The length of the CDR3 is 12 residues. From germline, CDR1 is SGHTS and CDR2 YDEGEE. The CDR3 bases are TGTGCCAGCAGCTTGGCCGCGGAGACCCAGTACTTC. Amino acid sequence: CASSLAAETQYF.

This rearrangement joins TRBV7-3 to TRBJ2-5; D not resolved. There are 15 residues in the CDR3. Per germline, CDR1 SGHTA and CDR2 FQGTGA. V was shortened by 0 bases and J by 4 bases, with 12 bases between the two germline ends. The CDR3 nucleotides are TGTGCCAGCAGCTTAACTGGGCAGAACAGAGAGACCCAGTACTTC. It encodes CASSLTGQNRETQYF.

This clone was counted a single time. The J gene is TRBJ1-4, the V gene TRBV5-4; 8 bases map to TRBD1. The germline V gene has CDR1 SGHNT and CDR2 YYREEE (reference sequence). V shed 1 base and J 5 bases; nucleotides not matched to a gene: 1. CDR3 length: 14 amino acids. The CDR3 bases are TGTGCCAGCAGCTTGCAGGGGGCGAATGAAAAACTGTTTTTT. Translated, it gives CASSLQGANEKLFF.

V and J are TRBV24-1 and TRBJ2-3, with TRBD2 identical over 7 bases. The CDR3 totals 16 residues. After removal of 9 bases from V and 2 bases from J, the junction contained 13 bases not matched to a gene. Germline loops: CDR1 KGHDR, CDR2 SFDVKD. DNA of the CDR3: TGTGCCACCGAAATGCCTAGCGGTACTTCCACAGATACGCAGTATTTT. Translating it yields CATEMPSGTSTDTQYF.

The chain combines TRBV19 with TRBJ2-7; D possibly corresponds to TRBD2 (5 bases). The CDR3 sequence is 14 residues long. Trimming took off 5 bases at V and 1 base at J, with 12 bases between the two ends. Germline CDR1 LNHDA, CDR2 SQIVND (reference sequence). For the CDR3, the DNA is TGTGCCAGTAGTTTGGTGGGAGCGTCCTACGAGCAGTACTTC. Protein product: CASSLVGASYEQYF.

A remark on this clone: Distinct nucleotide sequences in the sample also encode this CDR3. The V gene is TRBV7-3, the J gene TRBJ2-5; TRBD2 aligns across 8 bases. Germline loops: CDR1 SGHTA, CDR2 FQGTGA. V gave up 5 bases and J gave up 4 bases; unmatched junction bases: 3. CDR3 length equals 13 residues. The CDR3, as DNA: TGTGCCAGCAGCCCGGGGGGGAGAGAGACCCAGTACTTC. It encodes CASSPGGRETQYF.

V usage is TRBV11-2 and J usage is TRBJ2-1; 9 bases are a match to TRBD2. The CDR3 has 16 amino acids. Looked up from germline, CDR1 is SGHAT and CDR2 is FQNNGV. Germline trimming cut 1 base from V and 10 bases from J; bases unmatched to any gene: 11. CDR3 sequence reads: CASSLVVSSGGTEQFF. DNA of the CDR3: TGTGCCAGCAGCTTAGTAGTATCGAGCGGGGGGACCGAGCAGTTCTTC.

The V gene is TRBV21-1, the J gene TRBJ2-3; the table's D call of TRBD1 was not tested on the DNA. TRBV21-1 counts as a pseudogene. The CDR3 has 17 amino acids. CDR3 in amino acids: CASSKARTGLEPDTQYF. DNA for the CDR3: TGTGCCAGCAGCAAAGCGCGTACAGGGTTGGAGCCAGATACGCAGTATTTT.

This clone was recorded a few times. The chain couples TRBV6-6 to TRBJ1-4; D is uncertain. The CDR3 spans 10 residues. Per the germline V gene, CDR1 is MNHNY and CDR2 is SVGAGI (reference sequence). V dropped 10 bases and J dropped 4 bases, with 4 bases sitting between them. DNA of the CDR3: TGTGCCACCGGTAATGAAAAACTGTTTTTT. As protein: CATGNEKLFF.

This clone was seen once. CDR3 residues: CASSKGETYNSPLHF. The CDR3 DNA is TGTGCCAGCTCGAAGGGGGAAACCTATAATTCACCCCTCCACTTT. The V gene is TRBV6-6, the J gene TRBJ1-6, with D perhaps TRBD1 (6 bases). Trimming removed 8 bases from V and 2 bases from J, with 13 bases in between. CDR1 MNHNY and CDR2 SVGAGI come from the germline V gene (reference sequence). The CDR3 has 15 residues.

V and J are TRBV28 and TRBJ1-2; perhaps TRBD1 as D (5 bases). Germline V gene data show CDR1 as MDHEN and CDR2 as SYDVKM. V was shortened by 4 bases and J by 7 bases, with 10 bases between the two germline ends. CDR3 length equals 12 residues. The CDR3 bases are TGTGCCAGCAGTTCAGGGCCTGGTGGCTACACCTTC. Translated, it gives CASSSGPGGYTF.

CDR3 in amino acids: CASSVFSSYEQYF. Here the CDR3 DNA reads TGTGCCAGCAGCGTTTTTAGCTCCTACGAGCAGTACTTC. The chain recombines TRBV6-2 or TRBV6-3 with TRBJ2-7; D uncertain. V gave up 6 bases and J gave up 0 bases, with 9 bases separating them. The CDR3 extends over 13 amino acids. Germline V gives CDR1 MNHEY, CDR2 SVGEGT.

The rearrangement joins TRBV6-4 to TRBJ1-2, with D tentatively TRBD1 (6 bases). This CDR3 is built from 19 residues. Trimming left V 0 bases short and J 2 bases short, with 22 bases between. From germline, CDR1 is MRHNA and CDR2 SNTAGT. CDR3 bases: TGTGCCAGCAGTGACTCCTGGTTCCCTAACCGGGACAAGAACTATGGCTACACCTTC. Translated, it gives CASSDSWFPNRDKNYGYTF.

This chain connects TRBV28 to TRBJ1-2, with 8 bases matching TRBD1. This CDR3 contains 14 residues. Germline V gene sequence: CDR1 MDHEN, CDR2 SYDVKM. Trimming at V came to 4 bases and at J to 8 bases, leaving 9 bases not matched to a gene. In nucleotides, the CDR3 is TGTGCCAGCAGTTCCCCAGGGGGCTCCCGAGGCTACACCTTC. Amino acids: CASSSPGGSRGYTF.

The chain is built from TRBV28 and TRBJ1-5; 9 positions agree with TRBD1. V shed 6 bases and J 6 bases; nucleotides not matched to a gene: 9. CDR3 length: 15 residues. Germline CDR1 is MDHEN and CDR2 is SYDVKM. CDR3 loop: CASSPTGGGLQPQHF. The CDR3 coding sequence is TGTGCCAGCAGCCCGACAGGGGGGGGCCTTCAGCCCCAGCATTTT.